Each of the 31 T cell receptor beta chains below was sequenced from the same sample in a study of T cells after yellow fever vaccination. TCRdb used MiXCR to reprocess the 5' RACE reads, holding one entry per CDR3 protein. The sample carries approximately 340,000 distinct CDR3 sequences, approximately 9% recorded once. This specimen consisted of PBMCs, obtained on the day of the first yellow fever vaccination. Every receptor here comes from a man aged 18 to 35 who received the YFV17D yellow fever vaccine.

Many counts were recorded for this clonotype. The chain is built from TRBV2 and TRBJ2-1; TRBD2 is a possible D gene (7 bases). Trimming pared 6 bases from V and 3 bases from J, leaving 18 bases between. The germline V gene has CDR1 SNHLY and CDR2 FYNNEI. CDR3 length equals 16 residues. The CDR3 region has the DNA TGTGCCAGCAGGAGGGGGGGGGGCTTTGGCTACAATGAGCAGTTCTTC. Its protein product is CASRRGGGFGYNEQFF.

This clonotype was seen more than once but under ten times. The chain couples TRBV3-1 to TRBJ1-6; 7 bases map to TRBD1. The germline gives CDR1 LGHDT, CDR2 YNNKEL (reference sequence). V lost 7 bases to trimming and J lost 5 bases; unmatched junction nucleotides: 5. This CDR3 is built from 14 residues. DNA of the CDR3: TGTGCCAGCAACAACAGGGGTCATAATTCACCCCTCCACTTT. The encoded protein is CASNNRGHNSPLHF. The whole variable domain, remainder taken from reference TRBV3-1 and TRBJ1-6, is DTAVSQTPKYLVTQMGNDKSIKCEQNLGHDTMYWYKQDSKKFLKIMFSYNNKELIINETVPNRFSPKSPDKAHLNLHINSLELGDSAVYFCASNNRGHNSPLHFGNGTRLTVT.

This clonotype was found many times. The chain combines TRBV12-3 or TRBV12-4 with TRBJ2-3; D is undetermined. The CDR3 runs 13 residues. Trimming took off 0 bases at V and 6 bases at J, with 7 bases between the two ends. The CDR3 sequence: CASSLALSDTQYF. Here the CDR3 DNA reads TGTGCCAGCAGTTTAGCGCTCTCCGATACGCAGTATTTT.

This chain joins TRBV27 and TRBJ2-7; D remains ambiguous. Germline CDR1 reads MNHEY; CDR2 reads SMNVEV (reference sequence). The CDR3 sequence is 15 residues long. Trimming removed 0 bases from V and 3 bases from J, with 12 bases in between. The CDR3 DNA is TGTGCCAGCAGTTTATCGTCGGGCCAGCTCTACGAGCAGTACTTC. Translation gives CASSLSSGQLYEQYF.

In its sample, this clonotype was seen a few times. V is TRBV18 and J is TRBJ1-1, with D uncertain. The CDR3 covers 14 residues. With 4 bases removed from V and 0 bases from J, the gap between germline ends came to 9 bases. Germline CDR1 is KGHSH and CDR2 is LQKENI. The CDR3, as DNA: TGTGCCAGCTCACGGGATCGATTGAACACTGAAGCTTTCTTT. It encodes CASSRDRLNTEAFF.

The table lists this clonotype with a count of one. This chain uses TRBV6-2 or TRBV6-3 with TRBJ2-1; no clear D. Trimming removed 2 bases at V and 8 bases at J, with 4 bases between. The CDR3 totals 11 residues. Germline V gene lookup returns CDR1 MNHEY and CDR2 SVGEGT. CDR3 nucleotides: TGTGCCAGCAGTTACACCGATGAGCAGTTCTTC. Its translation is CASSYTDEQFF.

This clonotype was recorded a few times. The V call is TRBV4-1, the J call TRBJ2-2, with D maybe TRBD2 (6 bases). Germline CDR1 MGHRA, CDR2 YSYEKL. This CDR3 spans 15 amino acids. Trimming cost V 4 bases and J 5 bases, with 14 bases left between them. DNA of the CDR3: TGCGCCAGCAGCCCAGCCCGCGCGGGGACCGGGGAGCTGTTTTTT. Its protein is CASSPARAGTGELFF.

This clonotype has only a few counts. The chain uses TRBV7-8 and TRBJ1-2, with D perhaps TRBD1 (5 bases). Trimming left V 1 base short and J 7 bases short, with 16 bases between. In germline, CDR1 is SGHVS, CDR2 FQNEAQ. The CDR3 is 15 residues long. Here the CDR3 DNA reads TGTGCCAGCAGCTTAGGGGGCAGGGAAGTTGGTGGCTACACCTTC. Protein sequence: CASSLGGREVGGYTF. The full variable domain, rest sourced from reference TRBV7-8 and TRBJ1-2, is GAGVSQSPRYKVAKRGQDVALRCDPISGHVSLFWYQQALGQGPEFLTYFQNEAQLDKSGLPSDRFFAERPEGSVSTLKIQRTQQEDSAVYLCASSLGGREVGGYTFGSGTRLTVV.

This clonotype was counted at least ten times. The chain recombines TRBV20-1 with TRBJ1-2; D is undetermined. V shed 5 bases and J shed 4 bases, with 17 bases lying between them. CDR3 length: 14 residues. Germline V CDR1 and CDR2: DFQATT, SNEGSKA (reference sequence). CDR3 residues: CSAGRSPNVYGYTF. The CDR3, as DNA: TGCAGTGCTGGCCGAAGCCCTAACGTCTATGGCTACACCTTC.

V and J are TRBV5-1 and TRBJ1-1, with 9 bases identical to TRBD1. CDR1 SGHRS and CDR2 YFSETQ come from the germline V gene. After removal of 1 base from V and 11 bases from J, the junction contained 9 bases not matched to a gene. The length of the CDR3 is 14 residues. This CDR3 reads CASSLWGQGERAFF. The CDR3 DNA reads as TGCGCCAGCAGCTTGTGGGGACAGGGCGAAAGGGCTTTCTTT.

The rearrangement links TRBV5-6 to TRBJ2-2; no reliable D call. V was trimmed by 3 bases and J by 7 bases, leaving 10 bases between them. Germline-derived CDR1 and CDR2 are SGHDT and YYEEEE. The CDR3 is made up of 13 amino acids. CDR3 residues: CASSWAPGGELFF. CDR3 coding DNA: TGTGCCAGCAGCTGGGCCCCAGGCGGGGAGCTGTTTTTT.

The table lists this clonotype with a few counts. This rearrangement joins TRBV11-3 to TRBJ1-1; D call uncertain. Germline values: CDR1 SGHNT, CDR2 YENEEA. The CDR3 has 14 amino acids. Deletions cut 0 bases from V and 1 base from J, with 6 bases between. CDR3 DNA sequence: TGTGCCAGCAGCTTAGATCGGTGGAACACTGAAGCTTTCTTT. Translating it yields CASSLDRWNTEAFF.

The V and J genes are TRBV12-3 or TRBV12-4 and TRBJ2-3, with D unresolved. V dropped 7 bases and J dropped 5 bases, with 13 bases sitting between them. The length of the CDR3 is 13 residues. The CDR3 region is CASMRLQEDTQYF. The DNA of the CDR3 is TGTGCCAGCATGCGACTCCAGGAAGATACGCAGTATTTT.

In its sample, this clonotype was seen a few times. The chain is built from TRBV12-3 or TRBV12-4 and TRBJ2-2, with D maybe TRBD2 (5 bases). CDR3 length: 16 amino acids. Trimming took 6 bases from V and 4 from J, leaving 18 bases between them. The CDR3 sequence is CASSHDSPAVTGELFF. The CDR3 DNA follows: TGTGCCAGCAGCCACGACTCCCCAGCGGTCACCGGGGAGCTGTTTTTT.

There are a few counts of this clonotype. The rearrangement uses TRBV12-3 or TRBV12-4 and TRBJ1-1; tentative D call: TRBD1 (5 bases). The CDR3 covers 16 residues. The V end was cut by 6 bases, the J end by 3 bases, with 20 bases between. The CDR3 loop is CASRPAHSGGYTEAFF. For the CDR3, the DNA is TGTGCCAGCAGGCCTGCCCACTCGGGGGGTTACACTGAAGCTTTCTTT.

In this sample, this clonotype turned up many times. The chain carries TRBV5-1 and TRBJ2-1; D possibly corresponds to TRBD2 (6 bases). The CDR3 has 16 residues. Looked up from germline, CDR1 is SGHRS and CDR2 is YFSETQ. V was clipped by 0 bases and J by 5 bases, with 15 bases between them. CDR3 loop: CASSLEPPRGNNEQFF. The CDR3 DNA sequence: TGCGCCAGCAGCTTGGAACCCCCCCGCGGGAACAATGAGCAGTTCTTC.

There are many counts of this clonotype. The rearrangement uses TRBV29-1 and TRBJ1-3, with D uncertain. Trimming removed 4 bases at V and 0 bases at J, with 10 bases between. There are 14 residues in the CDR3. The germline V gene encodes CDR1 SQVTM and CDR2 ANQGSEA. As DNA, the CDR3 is TGCAGCGTTGCCTCTACAGTCTCTGGAAACACCATATATTTT. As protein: CSVASTVSGNTIYF.

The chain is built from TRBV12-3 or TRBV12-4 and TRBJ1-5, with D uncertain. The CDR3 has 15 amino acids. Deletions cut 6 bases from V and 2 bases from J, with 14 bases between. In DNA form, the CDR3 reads TGTGCCAGCAGCATTACAGTATTCGGCAATCAGCCCCAGCATTTT. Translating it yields CASSITVFGNQPQHF.

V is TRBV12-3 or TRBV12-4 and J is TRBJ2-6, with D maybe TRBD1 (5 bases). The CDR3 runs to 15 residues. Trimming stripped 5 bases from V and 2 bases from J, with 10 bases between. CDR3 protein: CASSIRGTGANVLTF. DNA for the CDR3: TGTGCCAGCAGTATAAGGGGCACTGGGGCCAACGTCCTGACTTTC.

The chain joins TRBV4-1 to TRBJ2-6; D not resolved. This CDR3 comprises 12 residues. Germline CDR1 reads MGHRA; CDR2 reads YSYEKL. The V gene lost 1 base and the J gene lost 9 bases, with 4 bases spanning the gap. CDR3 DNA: TGCGCCAGCAGCCAAGTAGGCAACGTCCTGACTTTC. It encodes CASSQVGNVLTF.

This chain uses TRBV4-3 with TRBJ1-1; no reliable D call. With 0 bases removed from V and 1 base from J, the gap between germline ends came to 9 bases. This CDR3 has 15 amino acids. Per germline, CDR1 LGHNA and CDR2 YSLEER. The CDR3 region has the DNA TGCGCCAGCAGCCAAGAATGGCAACCGAACACTGAAGCTTTCTTT. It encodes CASSQEWQPNTEAFF.

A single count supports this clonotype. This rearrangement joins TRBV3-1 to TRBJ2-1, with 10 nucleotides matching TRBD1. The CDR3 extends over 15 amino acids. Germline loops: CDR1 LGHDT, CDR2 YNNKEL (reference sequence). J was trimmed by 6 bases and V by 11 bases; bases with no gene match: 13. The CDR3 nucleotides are TGTGCCTCCTGCCCGTGGACAGGGGGGATCAATGAGCAGTTCTTC. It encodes CASCPWTGGINEQFF.

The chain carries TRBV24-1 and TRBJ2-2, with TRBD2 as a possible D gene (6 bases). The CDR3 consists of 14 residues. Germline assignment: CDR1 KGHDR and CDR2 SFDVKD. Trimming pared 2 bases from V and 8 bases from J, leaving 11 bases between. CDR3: CATSDSAGRGELFF. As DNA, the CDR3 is TGTGCCACCAGTGATTCCGCGGGACGAGGGGAGCTGTTTTTT.

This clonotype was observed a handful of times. The CDR3 sequence is CASGDTIQETQYF. The CDR3 region has the DNA TGTGCCAGCGGCGACACCATACAAGAGACCCAGTACTTC. The rearrangement joins TRBV11-2 to TRBJ2-5; D is uncertain. Germline CDR1 and CDR2: SGHAT and FQNNGV. V lost 8 bases and J lost 2, with 12 bases in between. This CDR3 is built from 13 residues.

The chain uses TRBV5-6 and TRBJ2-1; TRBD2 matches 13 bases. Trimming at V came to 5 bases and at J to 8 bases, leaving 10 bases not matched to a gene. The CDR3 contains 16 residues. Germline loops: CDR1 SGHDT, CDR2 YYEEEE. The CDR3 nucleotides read TGTGCCAGCAGTTGGGGACTAGCGGGGACAACCGATGAGCAGTTCTTC. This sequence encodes CASSWGLAGTTDEQFF.

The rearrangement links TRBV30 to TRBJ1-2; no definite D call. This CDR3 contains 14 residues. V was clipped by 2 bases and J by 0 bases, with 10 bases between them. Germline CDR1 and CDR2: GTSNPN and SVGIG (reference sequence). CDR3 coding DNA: TGTGCCTGGAGTAGGCTAGGATCTAACTATGGCTACACCTTC. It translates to CAWSRLGSNYGYTF.

The CDR3 loop reads CASSPGQQRTGELFF. The CDR3 DNA is TGTGCCAGCTCACCCGGACAGCAACGCACCGGGGAGCTGTTTTTT. V usage is TRBV18 and J usage is TRBJ2-2, with D perhaps matching TRBD1 (6 bases). Trimming cost V 3 bases and J 4 bases, with 12 bases left between them. This CDR3 is built from 15 residues. Germline V lookup: CDR1 KGHSH, CDR2 LQKENI.

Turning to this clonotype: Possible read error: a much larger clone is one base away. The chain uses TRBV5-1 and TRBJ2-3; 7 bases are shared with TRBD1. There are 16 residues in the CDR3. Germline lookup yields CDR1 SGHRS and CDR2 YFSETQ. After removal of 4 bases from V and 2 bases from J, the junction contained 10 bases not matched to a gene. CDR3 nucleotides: TGCGCCAGCAGCGTGACAGGGAACGGGGACACAGATACGCAGTATTTT. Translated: CASSVTGNGDTDTQYF.

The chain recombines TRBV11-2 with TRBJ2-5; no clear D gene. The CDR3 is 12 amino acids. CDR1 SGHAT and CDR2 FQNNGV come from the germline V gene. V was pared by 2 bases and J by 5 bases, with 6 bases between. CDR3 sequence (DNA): TGTGCCAGCAGCTTAAAAGTGGAGACCCAGTACTTC. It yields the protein CASSLKVETQYF.

The CDR3: CSAREPQSGSYNSPLHF. The DNA for the CDR3 is TGCAGTGCTAGAGAGCCTCAATCAGGATCCTATAATTCACCCCTCCACTTT. This chain links TRBV20-1 with TRBJ1-6; D remains ambiguous. Trimming pared 0 bases from V and 1 base from J, leaving 13 bases between. The CDR3 is made up of 17 amino acids. From germline, CDR1 is DFQATT and CDR2 SNEGSKA (reference sequence).

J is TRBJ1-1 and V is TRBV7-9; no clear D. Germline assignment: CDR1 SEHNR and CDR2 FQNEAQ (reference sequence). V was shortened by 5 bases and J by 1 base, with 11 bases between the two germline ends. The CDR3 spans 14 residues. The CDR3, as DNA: TGTGCCAGCAGCCCGAGGGTGGGGAACACTGAAGCTTTCTTT. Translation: CASSPRVGNTEAFF.